This T cell receptor (beta chain) was profiled in a study of blood T cells in healthy people across ages. Germline CDR1 and CDR2: SQVTM and ANQGSEA. The germline V and J ends were trimmed by 7 bases and 8 bases, with 14 bases remaining between them. This CDR3 is built from 11 residues. A second PCR of 7 to 11 cycles used a sample-barcoded 5' primer and a J-beta primer mix. MiXCR, applied by TCRdb to the 5' RACE reads, yields one record per CDR3 protein. Of under 700,000 distinct CDR3 sequences in the sample, 24% are singletons; the top ten hold roughly 9.4%. This sample was shared with a second study, whose subject was T cells of mothers and their children.

What was sequenced was blood. The source is a boy younger than 18 in good health. V gene TRBV29-1 combines with J gene TRBJ2-5; possibly TRBD2 for D (5 bases). CDR3 loop: CSGYSAGTQYF. CDR3 in DNA: TGCAGCGGGTACTCTGCGGGCACCCAGTACTTC.